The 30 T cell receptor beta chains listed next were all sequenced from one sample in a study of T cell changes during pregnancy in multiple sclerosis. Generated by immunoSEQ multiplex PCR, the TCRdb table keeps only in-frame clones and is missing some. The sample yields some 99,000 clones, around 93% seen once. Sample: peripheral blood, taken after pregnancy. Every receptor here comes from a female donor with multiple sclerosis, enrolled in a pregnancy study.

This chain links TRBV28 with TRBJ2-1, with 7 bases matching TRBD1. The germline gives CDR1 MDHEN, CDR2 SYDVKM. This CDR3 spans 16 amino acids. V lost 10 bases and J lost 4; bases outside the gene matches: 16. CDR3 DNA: TGTGCCAACCCCGAAGACCGGGACAGAGGGTACAATGAGCAGTTCTTC. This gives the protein CANPEDRDRGYNEQFF. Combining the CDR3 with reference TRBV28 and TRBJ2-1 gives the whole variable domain DVKVTQSSRYLVKRTGEKVFLECVQDMDHENMFWYRQDPGLGLRLIYFSYDVKMKEKGDIPEGYSVSREKKERFSLILESASTNQTSMYLCANPEDRDRGYNEQFFGPGTRLTVL.

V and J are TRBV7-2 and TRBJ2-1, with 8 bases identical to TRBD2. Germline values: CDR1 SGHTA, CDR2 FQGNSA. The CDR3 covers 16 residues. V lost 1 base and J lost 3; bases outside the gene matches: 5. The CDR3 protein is CASSLGSGSNYNEQFF. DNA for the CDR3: TGTGCCAGCAGCTTAGGGAGCGGGAGCAACTACAATGAGCAGTTCTTC.

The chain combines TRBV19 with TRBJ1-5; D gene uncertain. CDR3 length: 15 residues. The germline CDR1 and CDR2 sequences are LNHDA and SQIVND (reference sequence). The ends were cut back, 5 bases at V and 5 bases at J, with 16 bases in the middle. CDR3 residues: CASSPPWTEDQPQHF. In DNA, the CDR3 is TGTGCCAGTAGTCCCCCTTGGACGGAGGATCAGCCCCAGCATTTT.

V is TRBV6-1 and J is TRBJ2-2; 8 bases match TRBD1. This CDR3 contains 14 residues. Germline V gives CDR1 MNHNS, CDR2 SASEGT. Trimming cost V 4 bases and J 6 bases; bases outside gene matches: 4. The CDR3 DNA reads TGTGCCAGCAGTGTGCAGGGGGCGGCCGGGGAGCTGTTTTTT. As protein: CASSVQGAAGELFF.

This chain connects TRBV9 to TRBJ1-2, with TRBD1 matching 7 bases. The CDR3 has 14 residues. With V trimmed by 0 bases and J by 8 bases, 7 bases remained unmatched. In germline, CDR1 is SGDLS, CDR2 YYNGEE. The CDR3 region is CASSVVMRGRGYTF. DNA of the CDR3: TGTGCCAGCAGCGTAGTGATGAGGGGGCGAGGCTACACCTTC.

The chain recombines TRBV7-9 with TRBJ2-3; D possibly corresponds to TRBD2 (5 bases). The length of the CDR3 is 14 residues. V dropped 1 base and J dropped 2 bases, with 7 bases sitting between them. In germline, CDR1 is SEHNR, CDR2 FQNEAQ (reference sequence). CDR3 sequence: CASSLGGYTDTQYF. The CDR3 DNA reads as TGTGCCAGCAGCTTAGGCGGGTACACAGATACGCAGTATTTT.

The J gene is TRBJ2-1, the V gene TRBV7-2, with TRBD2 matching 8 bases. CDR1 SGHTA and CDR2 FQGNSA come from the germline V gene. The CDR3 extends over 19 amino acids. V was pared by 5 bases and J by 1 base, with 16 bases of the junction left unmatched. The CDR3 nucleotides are TGTGCCAGCAGCGGTAGCGGGACTGCCCTACTGGGGTCCTACAATGAGCAGTTCTTC. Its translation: CASSGSGTALLGSYNEQFF.

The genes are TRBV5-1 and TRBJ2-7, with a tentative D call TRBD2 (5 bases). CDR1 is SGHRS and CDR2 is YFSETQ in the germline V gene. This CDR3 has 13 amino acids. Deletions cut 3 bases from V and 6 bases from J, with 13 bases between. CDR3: CASSSGKVLEQYF. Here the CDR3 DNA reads TGCGCCAGCAGCTCCGGGAAAGTCCTCGAGCAGTACTTC.

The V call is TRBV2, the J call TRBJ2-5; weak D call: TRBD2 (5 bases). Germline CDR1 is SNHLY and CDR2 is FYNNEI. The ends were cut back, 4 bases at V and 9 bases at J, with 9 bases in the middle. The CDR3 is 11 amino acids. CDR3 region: CASSVLEAQYF. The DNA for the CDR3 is TGTGCCAGCAGTGTATTGGAGGCCCAGTACTTC.

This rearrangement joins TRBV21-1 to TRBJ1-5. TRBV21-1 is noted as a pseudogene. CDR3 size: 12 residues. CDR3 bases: TGTGCCAGCAGCAAAGATCCTGGAGACCAGCATTTT. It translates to CASSKDPGDQHF.

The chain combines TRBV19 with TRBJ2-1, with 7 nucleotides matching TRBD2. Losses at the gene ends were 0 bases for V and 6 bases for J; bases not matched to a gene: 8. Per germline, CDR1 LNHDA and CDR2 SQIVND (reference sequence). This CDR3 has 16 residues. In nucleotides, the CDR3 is TGTGCCAGTAGTATAGAAGGTGGGAGGGCGTTCAATGAGCAGTTCTTC. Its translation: CASSIEGGRAFNEQFF. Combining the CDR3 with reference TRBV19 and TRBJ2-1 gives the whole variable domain DGGITQSPKYLFRKEGQNVTLSCEQNLNHDAMYWYRQDPGQGLRLIYYSQIVNDFQKGDIAEGYSVSREKKESFPLTVTSAQKNPTAFYLCASSIEGGRAFNEQFFGPGTRLTVL.

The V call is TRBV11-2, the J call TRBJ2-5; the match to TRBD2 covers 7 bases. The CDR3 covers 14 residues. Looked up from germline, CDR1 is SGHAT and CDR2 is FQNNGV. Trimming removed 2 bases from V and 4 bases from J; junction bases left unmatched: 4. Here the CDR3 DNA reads TGTGCCAGCAGCTTACGGGCGGGAGCAGAGACCCAGTACTTC. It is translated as CASSLRAGAETQYF.

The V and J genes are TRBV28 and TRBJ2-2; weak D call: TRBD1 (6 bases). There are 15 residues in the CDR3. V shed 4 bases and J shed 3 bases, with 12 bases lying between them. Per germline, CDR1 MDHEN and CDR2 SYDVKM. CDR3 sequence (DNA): TGTGCCAGCAGTTCCCCGGACAGAGACACCGGGGAGCTGTTTTTT. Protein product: CASSSPDRDTGELFF.

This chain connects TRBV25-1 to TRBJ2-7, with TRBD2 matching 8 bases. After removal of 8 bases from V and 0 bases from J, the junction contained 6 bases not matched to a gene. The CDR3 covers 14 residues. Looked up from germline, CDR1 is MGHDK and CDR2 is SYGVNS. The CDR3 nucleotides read TGTGCCAGCCACGGGGGGGCCCCCTCCTACGAGCAGTACTTC. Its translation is CASHGGAPSYEQYF.

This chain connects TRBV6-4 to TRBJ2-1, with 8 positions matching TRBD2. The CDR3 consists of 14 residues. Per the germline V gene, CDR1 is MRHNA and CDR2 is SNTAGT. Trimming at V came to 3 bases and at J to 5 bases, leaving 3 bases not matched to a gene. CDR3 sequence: CASSELSGDNEQFF. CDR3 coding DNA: TGTGCCAGCAGTGAGCTTAGCGGGGACAATGAGCAGTTCTTC.

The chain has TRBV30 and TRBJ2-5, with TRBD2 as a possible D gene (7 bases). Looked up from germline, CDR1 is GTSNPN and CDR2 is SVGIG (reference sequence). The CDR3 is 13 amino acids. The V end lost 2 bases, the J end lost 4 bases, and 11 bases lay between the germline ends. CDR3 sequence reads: CAWSIRGGETQYF. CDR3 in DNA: TGTGCCTGGAGTATAAGGGGGGGAGAGACCCAGTACTTC.

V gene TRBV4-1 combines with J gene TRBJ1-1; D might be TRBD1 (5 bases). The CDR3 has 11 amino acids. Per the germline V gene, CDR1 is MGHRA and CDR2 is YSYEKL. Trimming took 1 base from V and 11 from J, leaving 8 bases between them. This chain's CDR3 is CASSQAGQAFF. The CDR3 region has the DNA TGCGCCAGCAGCCAAGCAGGGCAGGCTTTCTTT.

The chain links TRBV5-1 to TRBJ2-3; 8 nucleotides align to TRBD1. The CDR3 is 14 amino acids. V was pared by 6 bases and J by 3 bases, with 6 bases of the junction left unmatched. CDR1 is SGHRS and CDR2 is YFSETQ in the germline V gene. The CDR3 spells CASNLQGATDTQYF. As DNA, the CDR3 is TGCGCCAGCAACCTGCAGGGGGCTACAGATACGCAGTATTTT.

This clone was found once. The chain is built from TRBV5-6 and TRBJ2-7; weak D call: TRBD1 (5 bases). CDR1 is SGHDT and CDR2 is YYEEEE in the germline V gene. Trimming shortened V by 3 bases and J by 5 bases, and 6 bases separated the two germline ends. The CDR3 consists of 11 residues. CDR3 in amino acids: CASSWGNEQYF. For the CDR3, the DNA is TGTGCCAGCAGCTGGGGCAACGAGCAGTACTTC.

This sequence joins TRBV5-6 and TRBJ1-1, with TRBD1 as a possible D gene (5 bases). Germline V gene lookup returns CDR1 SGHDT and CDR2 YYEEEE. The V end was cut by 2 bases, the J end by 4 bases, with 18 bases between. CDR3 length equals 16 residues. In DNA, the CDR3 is TGTGCCAGCAGCTTATCGGGGGGATGGGAGGGCACTGAAGCTTTCTTT. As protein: CASSLSGGWEGTEAFF.

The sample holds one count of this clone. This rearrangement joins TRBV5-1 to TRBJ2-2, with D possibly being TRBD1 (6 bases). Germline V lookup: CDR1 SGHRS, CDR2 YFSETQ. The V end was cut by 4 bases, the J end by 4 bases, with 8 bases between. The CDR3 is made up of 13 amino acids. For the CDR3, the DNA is TGCGCCAGCAGCGTACAGGGCACCGGGGAGCTGTTTTTT. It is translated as CASSVQGTGELFF.

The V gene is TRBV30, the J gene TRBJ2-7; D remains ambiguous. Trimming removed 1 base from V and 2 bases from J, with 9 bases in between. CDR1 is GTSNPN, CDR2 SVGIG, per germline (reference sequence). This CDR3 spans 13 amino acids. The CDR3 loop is CAWSGRVTYEQYF. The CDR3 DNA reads TGTGCCTGGAGTGGACGGGTTACCTACGAGCAGTACTTC.

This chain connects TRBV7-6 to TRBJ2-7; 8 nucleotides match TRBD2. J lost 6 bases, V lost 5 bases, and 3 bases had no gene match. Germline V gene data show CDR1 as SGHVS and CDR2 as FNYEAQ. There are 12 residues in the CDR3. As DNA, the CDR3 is TGTGCCAGCAGCAACCTAGCGGGCGAGCAGTACTTC. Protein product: CASSNLAGEQYF.

The CDR3 sequence: CASSPRQGAFDEQYF. The CDR3 region has the DNA TGTGCCAGCAGCCCCCGACAGGGGGCGTTCGACGAGCAGTACTTC. The chain carries TRBV4-2 and TRBJ2-7; 10 positions agree with TRBD1. This CDR3 is 15 amino acids long. The J segment lost 5 bases and the V segment lost 4 bases, leaving 8 bases of the junction unmatched. Germline V lookup: CDR1 LGHNA, CDR2 YNFKEQ.

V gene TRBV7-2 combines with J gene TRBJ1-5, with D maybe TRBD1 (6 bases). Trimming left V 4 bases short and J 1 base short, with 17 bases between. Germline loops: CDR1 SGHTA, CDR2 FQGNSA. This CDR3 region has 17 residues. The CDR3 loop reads CASSSRGRGGSNQPQHF. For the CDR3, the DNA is TGTGCCAGCAGCTCGAGGGGGAGGGGAGGAAGCAATCAGCCCCAGCATTTT.

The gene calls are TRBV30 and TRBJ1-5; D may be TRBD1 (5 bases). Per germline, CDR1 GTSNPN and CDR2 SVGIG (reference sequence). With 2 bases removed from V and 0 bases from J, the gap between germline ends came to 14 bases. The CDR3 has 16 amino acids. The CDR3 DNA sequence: TGTGCCTGGAGTTTCGGACATCGCTATAGCAATCAGCCCCAGCATTTT. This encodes CAWSFGHRYSNQPQHF.

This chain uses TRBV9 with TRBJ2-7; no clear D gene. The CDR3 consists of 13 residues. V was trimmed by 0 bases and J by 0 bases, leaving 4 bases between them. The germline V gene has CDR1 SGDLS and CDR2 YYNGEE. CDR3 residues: CASSVGSSYEQYF. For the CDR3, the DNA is TGTGCCAGCAGCGTAGGGAGCTCCTACGAGCAGTACTTC.

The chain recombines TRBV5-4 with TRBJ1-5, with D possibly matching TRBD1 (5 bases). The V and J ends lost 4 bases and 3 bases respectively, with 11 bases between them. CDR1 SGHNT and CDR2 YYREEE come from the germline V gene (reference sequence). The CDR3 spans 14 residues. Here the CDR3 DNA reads TGTGCCAGCAGCCCTGACAGTTCCAATCAGCCCCAGCATTTT. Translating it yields CASSPDSSNQPQHF.

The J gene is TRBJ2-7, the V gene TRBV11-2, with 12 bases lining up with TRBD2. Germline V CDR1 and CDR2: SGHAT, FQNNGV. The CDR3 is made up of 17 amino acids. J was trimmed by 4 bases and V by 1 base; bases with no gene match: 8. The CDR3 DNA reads TGTGCCAGCAGCTTAGGTTTCCGACTAGCGGGAGAGTACGAGCAGTACTTC. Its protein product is CASSLGFRLAGEYEQYF.

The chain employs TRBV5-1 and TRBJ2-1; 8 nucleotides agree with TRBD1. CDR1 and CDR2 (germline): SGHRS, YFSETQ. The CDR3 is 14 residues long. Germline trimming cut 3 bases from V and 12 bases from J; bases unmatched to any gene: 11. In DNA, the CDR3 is TGCGCCAGCAGCTCTTCTCATATAACAGGGGGGCAGTTCTTC. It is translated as CASSSSHITGGQFF.